This T cell receptor (beta chain) stems from a study of T cell responses to AZD1222 COVID-19 vaccine. Clones were sequenced by immunoSEQ multiplex PCR, and TCRdb holds only the in-frame ones, with some missing. The sample lists about 100,000 clones, 92% occurring once. Study-level results: Most donors were white British and more were female, and clonal diversity was possibly underestimated.

CDR1 is LGHNA and CDR2 is YSLEER in the germline V gene. Trimming removed 0 bases at V and 4 bases at J, with 10 bases between. The CDR3 loop spans 14 amino acids. As regards this clone: Its antigen remains unidentified.

This sequence originates from an adult in good health. The source material was peripheral blood, sampled on day 0 of AZD1222 vaccination. The chain combines TRBV4-3 with TRBJ2-7; weak D call: TRBD2 (5 bases). CDR3 amino acids: CASSQEGGLYEQYF. The CDR3, as DNA: TGCGCCAGCAGCCAAGAAGGAGGTTTGTACGAGCAGTACTTC.